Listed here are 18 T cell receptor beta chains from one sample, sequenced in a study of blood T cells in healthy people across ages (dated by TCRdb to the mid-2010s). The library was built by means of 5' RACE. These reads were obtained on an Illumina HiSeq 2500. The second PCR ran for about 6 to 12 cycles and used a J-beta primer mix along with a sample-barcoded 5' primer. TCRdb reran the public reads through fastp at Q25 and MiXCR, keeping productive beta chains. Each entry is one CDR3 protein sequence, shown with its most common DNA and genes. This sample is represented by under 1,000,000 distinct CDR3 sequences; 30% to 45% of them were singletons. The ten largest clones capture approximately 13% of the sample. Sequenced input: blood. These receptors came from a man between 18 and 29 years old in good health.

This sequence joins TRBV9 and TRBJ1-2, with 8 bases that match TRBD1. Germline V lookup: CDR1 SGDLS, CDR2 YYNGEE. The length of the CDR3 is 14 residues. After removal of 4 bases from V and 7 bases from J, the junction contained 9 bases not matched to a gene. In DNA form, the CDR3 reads TGTGCCAGCAGCTCCGGGACAGGACCCTTTGGCTACACCTTC. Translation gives CASSSGTGPFGYTF.

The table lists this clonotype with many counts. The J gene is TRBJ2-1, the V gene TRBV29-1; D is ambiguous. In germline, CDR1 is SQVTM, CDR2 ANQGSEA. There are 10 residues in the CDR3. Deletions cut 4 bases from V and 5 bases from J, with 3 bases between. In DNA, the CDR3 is TGCAGCGTTGGGGACAATGAGCAGTTCTTC. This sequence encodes CSVGDNEQFF.

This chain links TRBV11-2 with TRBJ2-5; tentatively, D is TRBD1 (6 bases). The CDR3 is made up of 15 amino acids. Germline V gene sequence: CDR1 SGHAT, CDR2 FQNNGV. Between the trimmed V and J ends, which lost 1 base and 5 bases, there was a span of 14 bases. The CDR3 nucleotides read TGTGCCAGCAGCTTAGGACAGGCCCACAGGGAGACCCAGTACTTC. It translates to CASSLGQAHRETQYF.

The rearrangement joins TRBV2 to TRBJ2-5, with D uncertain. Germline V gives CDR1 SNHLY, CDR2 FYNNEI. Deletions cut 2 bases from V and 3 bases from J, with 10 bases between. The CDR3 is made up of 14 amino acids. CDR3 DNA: TGTGCCAGCAGTGAACTTCGGGCAGAAGAGACCCAGTACTTC. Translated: CASSELRAEETQYF.

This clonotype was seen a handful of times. In nucleotides, the CDR3 is TGTGCCAGAAGAAACTTCGGGACTAGGGGGAATGAGCAGTTCTTC. Its translation is CARRNFGTRGNEQFF. This chain joins TRBV2 and TRBJ2-1; 8 bases map to TRBD2. CDR1 is SNHLY and CDR2 is FYNNEI in the germline V gene. The CDR3 contains 15 residues. V lost 9 bases and J lost 7; bases outside the gene matches: 14.

CDR3 in amino acids: CASSLAPAVYPDTQYF. The CDR3 nucleotides are TGTGCCAGCAGCTTAGCGCCAGCCGTCTACCCAGATACGCAGTATTTT. This rearrangement joins TRBV7-2 to TRBJ2-3; D ambiguous. The length of the CDR3 is 16 residues. Trimming took off 0 bases at V and 4 bases at J, with 14 bases between the two ends. Per germline, CDR1 SGHTA and CDR2 FQGNSA.

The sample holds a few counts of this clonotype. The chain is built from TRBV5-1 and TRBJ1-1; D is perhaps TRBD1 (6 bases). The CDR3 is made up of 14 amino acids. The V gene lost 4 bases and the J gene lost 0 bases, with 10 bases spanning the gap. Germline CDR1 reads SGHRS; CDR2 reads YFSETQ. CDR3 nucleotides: TGCGCCAGCAGCAGGGGGAAACTGAACACTGAAGCTTTCTTT. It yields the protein CASSRGKLNTEAFF.

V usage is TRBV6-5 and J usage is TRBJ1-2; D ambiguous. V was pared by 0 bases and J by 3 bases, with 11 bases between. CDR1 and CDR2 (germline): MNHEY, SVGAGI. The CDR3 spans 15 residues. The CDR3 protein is CASSYSGNEDYGYTF. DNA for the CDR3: TGTGCCAGCAGTTACTCCGGTAACGAGGACTATGGCTACACCTTC.

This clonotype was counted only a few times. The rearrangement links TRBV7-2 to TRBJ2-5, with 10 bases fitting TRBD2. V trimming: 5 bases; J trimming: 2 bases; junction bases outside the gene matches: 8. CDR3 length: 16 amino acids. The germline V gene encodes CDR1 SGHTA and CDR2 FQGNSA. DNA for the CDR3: TGTGCCAGCAGCCCAGAAGTACTAGCGGGGCAAGAGACCCAGTACTTC. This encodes CASSPEVLAGQETQYF.

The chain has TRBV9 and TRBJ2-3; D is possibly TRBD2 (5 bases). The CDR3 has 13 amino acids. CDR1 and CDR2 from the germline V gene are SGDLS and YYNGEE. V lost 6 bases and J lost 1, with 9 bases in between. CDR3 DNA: TGTGCCAGCATCCCACTAGGCACAGATACGCAGTATTTT. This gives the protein CASIPLGTDTQYF.

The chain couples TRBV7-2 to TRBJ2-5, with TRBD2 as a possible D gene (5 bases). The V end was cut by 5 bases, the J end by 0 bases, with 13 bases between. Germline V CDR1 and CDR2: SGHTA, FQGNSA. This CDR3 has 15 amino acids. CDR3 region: CASSGSGYHQETQYF. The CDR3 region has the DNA TGTGCCAGCAGCGGGTCGGGGTACCACCAAGAGACCCAGTACTTC.

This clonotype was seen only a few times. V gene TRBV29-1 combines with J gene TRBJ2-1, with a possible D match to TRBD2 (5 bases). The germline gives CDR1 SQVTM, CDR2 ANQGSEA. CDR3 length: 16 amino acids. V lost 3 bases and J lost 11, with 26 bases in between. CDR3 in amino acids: CSVDSDPHQSSMKQFF. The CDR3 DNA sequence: TGCAGCGTTGATAGCGACCCACACCAGAGTAGTATGAAGCAGTTCTTC.

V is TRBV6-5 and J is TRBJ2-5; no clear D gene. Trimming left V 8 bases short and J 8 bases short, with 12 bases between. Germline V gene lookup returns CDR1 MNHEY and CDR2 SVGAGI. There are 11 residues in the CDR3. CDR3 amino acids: CASGPRSTQYF. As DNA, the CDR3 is TGTGCCAGCGGCCCGAGAAGTACCCAGTACTTC.

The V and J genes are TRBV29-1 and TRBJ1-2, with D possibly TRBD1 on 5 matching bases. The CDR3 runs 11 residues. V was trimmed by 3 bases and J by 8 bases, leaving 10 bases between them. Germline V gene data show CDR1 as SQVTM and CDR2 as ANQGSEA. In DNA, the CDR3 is TGCAGCGTTGAGCGGAGGGGAGGCTACACCTTC. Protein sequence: CSVERRGGYTF.

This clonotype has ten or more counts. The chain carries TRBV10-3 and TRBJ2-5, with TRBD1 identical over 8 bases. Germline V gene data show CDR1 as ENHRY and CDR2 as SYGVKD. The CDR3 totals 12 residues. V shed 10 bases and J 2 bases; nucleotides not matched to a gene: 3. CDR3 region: CATRTGQETQYF. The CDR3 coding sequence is TGTGCCACCAGGACAGGGCAAGAGACCCAGTACTTC.

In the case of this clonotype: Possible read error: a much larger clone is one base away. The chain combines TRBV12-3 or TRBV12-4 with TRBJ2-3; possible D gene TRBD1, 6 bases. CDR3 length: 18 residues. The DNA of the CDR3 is TGTGCCAGCAGTTTGGGGACACCTACACCCTCTAACACAGATGCGCAGTATTTT. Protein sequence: CASSLGTPTPSNTDAQYF.

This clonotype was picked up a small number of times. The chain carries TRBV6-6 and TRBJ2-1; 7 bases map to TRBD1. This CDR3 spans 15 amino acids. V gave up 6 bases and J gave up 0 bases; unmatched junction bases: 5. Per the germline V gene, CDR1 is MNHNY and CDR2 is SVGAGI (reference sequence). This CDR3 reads CASRSQGTSYNEQFF. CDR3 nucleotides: TGTGCCAGCAGGTCACAGGGGACCTCCTACAATGAGCAGTTCTTC.

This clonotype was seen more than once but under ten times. The CDR3 region is CASSFQGVNEQFF. In nucleotides, the CDR3 is TGTGCCAGCAGCTTTCAGGGGGTCAATGAGCAGTTCTTC. The chain has TRBV7-9 and TRBJ2-1; 7 bases are shared with TRBD1. Germline CDR1 is SEHNR and CDR2 is FQNEAQ (reference sequence). This CDR3 contains 13 residues. The J segment lost 6 bases and the V segment lost 3 bases, leaving 2 bases of the junction unmatched.